This paragraph reports one T cell receptor (beta chain). No antigen is known for it. Amplification of TCR beta CDR3 regions was performed using RNA transcripts as template. HTBI primers were used for first-round RT-PCR of the TCR CDR3. TCRdb ran MiXCR on the multiplex PCR reads and lists one entry per CDR3 protein. The sample includes hundreds of thousands of distinct CDR3 sequences, about 20% of them seen just once. The sample originates from a study of T cells in Graves' hyperthyroidism and ophthalmopathy. Study-level results: The majority of expanded thyroid clonotypes above 0.001 also appeared in blood.

Per germline, CDR1 MNHEY and CDR2 SMNVEV (reference sequence). The CDR3 extends over 14 amino acids. Sample: blood. The chain links TRBV27 to TRBJ2-1; 10 bases match TRBD1. The J call may be faulty, since TRBJ2-7 better matches the DNA end. The clonotype originates from a man aged 35 to 55 with Graves' ophthalmopathy. For the CDR3, the DNA is TGTGCCAGCTCCCGGACAGGGGGTCAAAATGAGCAGTACTTC. It specifies CASSRTGGQNEQYF.